A selection of T cell receptor beta chains follows, all from one sample in a study of cytomegalovirus exposure and HLA in healthy donors. The table came from immunoSEQ multiplex PCR; TCRdb's copy has only in-frame clones and leaves some out. This sample has 150,000 or so clones, with roughly three quarters found just once. The sample taken for sequencing was PBMCs. The receptors originated from a woman in her thirties or forties in good health and CMV-seronegative. The CDR3 runs from the conserved cysteine through the conserved F or W. The order of the fields is clone size, J gene, V gene, CDR3 length, D gene, CDR3 protein, CDR3 DNA. The D gene is left open where the match is weak. Rows give clone size only sometimes, using once, few, many, or a class for an expanded clone.

clone_size: once; j_call: TRBJ2-3; v_call: TRBV19; cdr3_length: 14; d_call: TRBD2; cdr3_aa: CASSTGGYTDTQYF; cdr3_nt: TGTGCCAGTAGTACGGGAGGGTACACAGATACGCAGTATTTT
clone_size: .; j_call: TRBJ1-2; v_call: TRBV6-1; cdr3_length: 17; d_call: .; cdr3_aa: CASSAEPSVTMSDGYTF; cdr3_nt: TGTGCCAGCAGTGCTGAACCCTCGGTAACTATGTCGGATGGCTACACCTTC
clone_size: .; j_call: TRBJ1-5; v_call: TRBV5-6; cdr3_length: 16; d_call: .; cdr3_aa: CASSLRAGGLRQPQHF; cdr3_nt: TGTGCCAGCAGCTTGAGGGCCGGGGGGCTGCGGCAGCCCCAGCATTTT
clone_size: few; j_call: TRBJ1-2; v_call: TRBV11-3; cdr3_length: 11; d_call: .; cdr3_aa: CASSFGEGYTF; cdr3_nt: .
clone_size: few; j_call: TRBJ2-5; v_call: TRBV2; cdr3_length: 13; d_call: .; cdr3_aa: CASRLGRMETQYF; cdr3_nt: TGTGCCAGCAGACTAGGACGAATGGAGACCCAGTACTTC
clone_size: .; j_call: TRBJ1-4; v_call: TRBV11-3; cdr3_length: 16; d_call: .; cdr3_aa: CASSFSSSGTNEKLFF; cdr3_nt: TGTGCCAGCAGCTTCTCCAGTTCAGGGACTAATGAAAAACTGTTTTTT
clone_size: .; j_call: TRBJ1-6; v_call: TRBV6-5; cdr3_length: 13; d_call: .; cdr3_aa: CASRGGLNSPLHF; cdr3_nt: TGTGCCAGCAGAGGAGGGTTGAATTCACCCCTCCACTTT
clone_size: .; j_call: TRBJ2-2; v_call: TRBV4-1; cdr3_length: 15; d_call: TRBD2; cdr3_aa: CASSLGRARGGELFF; cdr3_nt: TGCGCCAGCAGCCTAGGGAGGGCGCGGGGCGGGGAGCTGTTTTTT
clone_size: .; j_call: TRBJ2-7; v_call: TRBV28; cdr3_length: 12; d_call: .; cdr3_aa: CASMRPSYEQYF; cdr3_nt: TGTGCCAGCATGAGGCCTTCCTACGAGCAGTACTTC
clone_size: .; j_call: TRBJ2-2; v_call: TRBV4-3; cdr3_length: 15; d_call: .; cdr3_aa: CASSQEGRITGELFF; cdr3_nt: TGCGCCAGCAGCCAAGAGGGGAGGATCACCGGGGAGCTGTTTTTT
clone_size: .; j_call: TRBJ2-3; v_call: TRBV7-3; cdr3_length: 16; d_call: TRBD2; cdr3_aa: CASSLGISGGTDTQYF; cdr3_nt: TGTGCCAGCAGCTTAGGAATCAGCGGGGGGACAGATACGCAGTATTTT
clone_size: few; j_call: TRBJ2-5; v_call: TRBV5-1; cdr3_length: 16; d_call: TRBD2; cdr3_aa: CASSLGPSGTQETQYF; cdr3_nt: TGCGCCAGCAGCTTGGGTCCTAGCGGGACGCAAGAGACCCAGTACTTC
clone_size: .; j_call: TRBJ2-1; v_call: TRBV18; cdr3_length: 15; d_call: .; cdr3_aa: CASSRPSPTNNEQFF; cdr3_nt: TGTGCCAGCTCACGTCCTAGCCCAACCAACAATGAGCAGTTCTTC
clone_size: .; j_call: TRBJ1-2; v_call: TRBV28; cdr3_length: 12; d_call: .; cdr3_aa: CASSSGSGGYTF; cdr3_nt: TGTGCCAGCAGTTCAGGGTCTGGTGGCTACACCTTC
clone_size: .; j_call: TRBJ2-2; v_call: TRBV19; cdr3_length: 14; d_call: .; cdr3_aa: CASSSLMNTGELFF; cdr3_nt: TGTGCCAGTAGTAGTCTAATGAACACCGGGGAGCTGTTTTTT
clone_size: few; j_call: TRBJ2-2; v_call: TRBV7-9; cdr3_length: 15; d_call: TRBD1; cdr3_aa: CASSPKDRATGELFF; cdr3_nt: TGTGCCAGCAGCCCCAAGGACAGGGCCACCGGGGAGCTGTTTTTT
clone_size: .; j_call: TRBJ2-4; v_call: TRBV5-4; cdr3_length: 15; d_call: TRBD2; cdr3_aa: CASSRGGAFESIQYF; cdr3_nt: TGTGCCAGCAGCCGCGGGGGGGCTTTCGAAAGCATTCAGTACTTC
clone_size: .; j_call: TRBJ1-5; v_call: TRBV6-5; cdr3_length: 15; d_call: TRBD1; cdr3_aa: CASSYSNRGGQPQHF; cdr3_nt: TGTGCCAGCAGTTACTCGAACAGGGGGGGACAGCCCCAGCATTTT
clone_size: .; j_call: TRBJ1-2; v_call: TRBV5-1; cdr3_length: 14; d_call: .; cdr3_aa: CASSLGQGFDGYTF; cdr3_nt: TGCGCCAGCAGCTTAGGCCAGGGTTTCGATGGCTACACCTTC
clone_size: once; j_call: TRBJ1-5; v_call: TRBV7-9; cdr3_length: 16; d_call: TRBD1; cdr3_aa: CSSSGNGTGFGQPQHF; cdr3_nt: TGTTCCAGCAGCGGAAACGGGACAGGGTTCGGTCAGCCCCAGCATTTT
clone_size: .; j_call: TRBJ1-5; v_call: TRBV7-9; cdr3_length: 17; d_call: TRBD1; cdr3_aa: CASSLGTVDWDNQPQHF; cdr3_nt: TGTGCCAGCAGCCTGGGGACAGTAGATTGGGACAATCAGCCCCAGCATTTT
clone_size: few; j_call: TRBJ2-4; v_call: TRBV11-2; cdr3_length: 15; d_call: .; cdr3_aa: CASSLVPREVDIQYF; cdr3_nt: TGTGCCAGCAGCTTAGTCCCCAGGGAAGTTGACATTCAGTACTTC
clone_size: .; j_call: TRBJ2-5; v_call: TRBV7-2; cdr3_length: 15; d_call: TRBD2; cdr3_aa: CASSLAGTSGLQYDF; cdr3_nt: TGTGCCAGCAGCTTAGCGGGGACTAGCGGCCTACAGTATGACTTC
clone_size: few; j_call: TRBJ2-5; v_call: TRBV18; cdr3_length: 15; d_call: TRBD1; cdr3_aa: CASSPQTGSGETQYF; cdr3_nt: TGTGCCAGCTCACCCCAGACAGGGTCTGGTGAGACCCAGTACTTC
clone_size: .; j_call: TRBJ2-5; v_call: TRBV7-8; cdr3_length: 11; d_call: .; cdr3_aa: CASSLTGTQYF; cdr3_nt: TGTGCCAGCAGCTTAACGGGGACCCAGTACTTC
clone_size: .; j_call: TRBJ1-1; v_call: TRBV19; cdr3_length: 13; d_call: .; cdr3_aa: CASSKQENTEAFF; cdr3_nt: TGTGCCAGTAGTAAACAAGAGAACACTGAAGCTTTCTTT
clone_size: .; j_call: TRBJ1-6; v_call: TRBV6-5; cdr3_length: 15; d_call: .; cdr3_aa: CASSYQDGDNSPLHF; cdr3_nt: TGTGCCAGCAGTTACCAAGACGGGGATAATTCACCCCTCCACTTT
clone_size: .; j_call: TRBJ1-3; v_call: TRBV18; cdr3_length: 15; d_call: .; cdr3_aa: CASSPGEGSGNTIYF; cdr3_nt: TGTGCCAGCTCACCCGGCGAGGGATCTGGAAACACCATATATTTT
clone_size: .; j_call: TRBJ2-4; v_call: TRBV19; cdr3_length: 19; d_call: TRBD1; cdr3_aa: CASSMGQGSGSVAKNIQYF; cdr3_nt: TGTGCCAGTAGTATGGGACAGGGTTCGGGTTCAGTAGCCAAAAACATTCAGTACTTC
clone_size: .; j_call: TRBJ1-2; v_call: TRBV5-6; cdr3_length: 15; d_call: .; cdr3_aa: CASSSWRVGYLGYTF; cdr3_nt: TGTGCCAGCAGCTCGTGGAGGGTGGGTTATTTGGGCTACACCTTC
clone_size: .; j_call: TRBJ1-4; v_call: TRBV7-8; cdr3_length: 16; d_call: .; cdr3_aa: CASSLVRLRQGEKLFF; cdr3_nt: TGTGCCAGCAGCTTAGTCCGGCTGAGGCAGGGGGAAAAACTGTTTTTT
clone_size: few; j_call: TRBJ2-7; v_call: TRBV4-1; cdr3_length: 15; d_call: .; cdr3_aa: CASSSMEARSYEQYF; cdr3_nt: TGCGCCAGCAGCTCTATGGAGGCGCGTTCCTACGAGCAGTACTTC
clone_size: few; j_call: TRBJ1-1; v_call: TRBV19; cdr3_length: 14; d_call: .; cdr3_aa: CASSPSGTPIEAFF; cdr3_nt: TGTGCCAGTAGCCCCTCGGGGACACCTATAGAAGCTTTCTTT
clone_size: .; j_call: TRBJ2-3; v_call: TRBV4-3; cdr3_length: 14; d_call: .; cdr3_aa: CASSQDVSSDTQYF; cdr3_nt: TGCGCCAGCAGCCAAGATGTTAGCAGTGATACGCAGTATTTT
clone_size: .; j_call: TRBJ2-1; v_call: TRBV7-6; cdr3_length: 16; d_call: TRBD1; cdr3_aa: CASTPLGQGSYNEQFF; cdr3_nt: TGTGCCAGCACCCCGTTGGGACAGGGATCCTACAATGAGCAGTTCTTC
clone_size: .; j_call: TRBJ2-7; v_call: TRBV2; cdr3_length: 13; d_call: TRBD1; cdr3_aa: CASKGTGGGEQYF; cdr3_nt: TGTGCCAGCAAAGGGACAGGGGGTGGCGAGCAGTACTTC
clone_size: .; j_call: TRBJ1-5; v_call: TRBV6-4; cdr3_length: 14; d_call: TRBD1; cdr3_aa: CASSAYRGSQPQHF; cdr3_nt: TGTGCCAGCAGTGCTTACAGGGGGAGTCAGCCCCAGCATTTT
clone_size: .; j_call: TRBJ2-1; v_call: TRBV27; cdr3_length: 15; d_call: .; cdr3_aa: CASSLSPGAYNEQFF; cdr3_nt: TGTGCCAGCAGTTTAAGTCCGGGGGCCTACAATGAGCAGTTCTTC
clone_size: once; j_call: TRBJ1-6; v_call: TRBV30; cdr3_length: 14; d_call: TRBD1; cdr3_aa: CAWRRGTENSPLHF; cdr3_nt: TGTGCCTGGAGACGTGGGACAGAGAATTCACCCCTCCACTTT
clone_size: few; j_call: TRBJ1-2; v_call: TRBV7-2; cdr3_length: 15; d_call: TRBD1; cdr3_aa: CASSLGQGAFYGYTF; cdr3_nt: TGTGCCAGCAGCCTCGGACAGGGGGCATTCTATGGCTACACCTTC
clone_size: .; j_call: TRBJ1-1; v_call: TRBV19; cdr3_length: 12; d_call: .; cdr3_aa: CATGNLNTEAFF; cdr3_nt: TGTGCCACAGGGAACCTTAACACTGAAGCTTTCTTT
clone_size: .; j_call: TRBJ2-2; v_call: TRBV7-3; cdr3_length: 15; d_call: TRBD2; cdr3_aa: CASSLAGRGTGELFF; cdr3_nt: TGTGCCAGCAGCCTAGCGGGACGCGGCACCGGGGAGCTGTTTTTT
clone_size: few; j_call: TRBJ2-2; v_call: TRBV7-7; cdr3_length: 16; d_call: TRBD2; cdr3_aa: CASSLAGGANTGELFF; cdr3_nt: TGTGCTAGCAGCTTAGCCGGGGGGGCGAACACCGGGGAGCTGTTTTTT
clone_size: .; j_call: TRBJ1-4; v_call: TRBV18; cdr3_length: 12; d_call: TRBD1; cdr3_aa: CASSGQGEMVFF; cdr3_nt: TGTGCCAGCTCTGGACAGGGCGAAATGGTGTTTTTT
clone_size: .; j_call: TRBJ1-2; v_call: TRBV19; cdr3_length: 15; d_call: TRBD1; cdr3_aa: CASSPTGVVGNGYTF; cdr3_nt: TGTGCCAGTAGTCCGACAGGGGTTGTCGGTAATGGCTACACCTTC
clone_size: .; j_call: TRBJ2-7; v_call: TRBV27; cdr3_length: 14; d_call: .; cdr3_aa: CASSLKQGAGEQYF; cdr3_nt: TGTGCCAGCAGTCTGAAACAGGGCGCGGGCGAGCAGTACTTC